The TCR beta chain described here comes from a study of human T cells and chemical hapten exposure. At the level of the study: The cohort included alopecia areata under or over 50% scalp, totalis and universalis.

Described time point: patch test 1, 2 weeks after DPC sensitization. Indicated treatment: therapeutic diphenylcyclopropenone sensitization with weekly scalp DPC. This CDR3 has 14 residues. The V gene lost 0 bases and the J gene lost 5 bases, with 10 bases spanning the gap. During construction of the library, unique molecular identifiers were attached to individual cDNA molecules for quantitative, reproducible TCR counting. A single record per CDR3 protein comes from TCRdb applying MiXCR to the RACE reads. The sample holds nearly 350,000 distinct CDR3 sequences, around 7% seen once. V and J are TRBV12-3 or TRBV12-4 and TRBJ1-1; tentatively, D is TRBD1 (5 bases). The source is a young woman with alopecia areata. Some clones in this sample may be carry-over from other donors' samples. Sequenced here: whole blood, sampled in connection with sensitization to the hapten diphenylcyclopropenone (DPC). The CDR3 loop reads CASSLALGGTEAFF. The CDR3, as DNA: TGTGCCAGCAGTTTAGCGTTGGGGGGAACTGAAGCTTTCTTT.